This T cell receptor (beta chain) originates from a study of technical replicates of blood from a handful of donors. The ends were cut back, 6 bases at V and 4 bases at J, with 13 bases in the middle. Germline lookup yields CDR1 MNHEY and CDR2 SVGAGI. This CDR3 region has 13 residues. This clone has just one count. Repertoires were generated with immunoSEQ multiplex PCR, while TCRdb's copy carries only in-frame clones and drops some. The sample consists of about 97,000 clones, about 95% of them appearing once. Material for sequencing was T cells isolated from PBMCs. This receptor was identified in a human donor in good health. This chain uses TRBV6-5 with TRBJ2-7; weak D call: TRBD2 (6 bases). CDR3 DNA sequence: TGTGCCAGCAGCCCCGGAGGGCCGTACGAGCAGTACTTC. Its translation is CASSPGGPYEQYF.